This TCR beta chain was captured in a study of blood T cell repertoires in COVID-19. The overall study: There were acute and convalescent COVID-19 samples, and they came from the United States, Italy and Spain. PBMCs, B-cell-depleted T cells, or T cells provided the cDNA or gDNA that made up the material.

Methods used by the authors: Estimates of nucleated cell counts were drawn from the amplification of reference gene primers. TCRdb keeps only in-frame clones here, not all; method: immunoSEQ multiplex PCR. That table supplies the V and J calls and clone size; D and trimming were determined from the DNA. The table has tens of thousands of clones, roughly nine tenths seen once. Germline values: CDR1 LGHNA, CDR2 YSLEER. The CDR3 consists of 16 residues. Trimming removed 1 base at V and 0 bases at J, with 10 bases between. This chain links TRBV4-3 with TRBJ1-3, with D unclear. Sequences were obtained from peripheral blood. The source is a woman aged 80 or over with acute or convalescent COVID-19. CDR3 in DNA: TGCGCCAGCAGCCAAGCTATTCCCGTCTCTGGAAACACCATATATTTT. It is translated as CASSQAIPVSGNTIYF.